The entry that follows covers one TCR beta chain sequence. Its antigen remains unknown. The data stem from a study of cytomegalovirus exposure and HLA in healthy donors. Study at large: Earlier sequencing of 150 million to 200 million T cells yielded fewer than 140 million unique TCR beta sequences.

The PCR ran on 60 Vbeta and 13 Jbeta primers. Here immunoSEQ multiplex PCR was the method, and the copy in TCRdb shows in-frame clones only, minus some. The sample lists 130,000 to 150,000 clones; around 79% were seen once. The V gene's germline CDR1 is LNHNV and CDR2 YYDKDF (reference sequence). The V gene end was trimmed by 5 bases and the J gene end by 1 base; junction bases not matched to a gene: 10. The CDR3 totals 16 residues. General study points: From TCR beta sequences, most subjects' HLA-A and HLA-B alleles were reportedly predicted accurately. For TCR beta chains, V- and J-gene trimming was later linked to a missense DCLRE1C variant.

The chain is built from TRBV15 and TRBJ1-1; the match to TRBD1 covers 7 bases. The source of this sequence is a male donor in good health and CMV-seronegative. Sequencing was done on a sample of PBMCs. CDR3 loop: CATSGLRGRGNTEAFF. The CDR3 nucleotides read TGTGCCACCAGCGGATTAAGGGGGCGAGGGAACACTGAAGCTTTCTTT. The complete variable domain, with remaining parts taken from reference TRBV15 and TRBJ1-1, reads DAMVIQNPRYQVTQFGKPVTLSCSQTLNHNVMYWYQQKSSQAPKLLFHYYDKDFNNEADTPDNFQSRRPNTSFCFLDIRSPGLGDTAMYLCATSGLRGRGNTEAFFGQGTRLTVV.